This is a list of T cell receptor beta chains from one sample in a study of T cell clones after liver transplantation. Produced via immunoSEQ multiplex PCR; TCRdb's table is partial and in-frame only. Of around 110,000 clones in the sample, 90% were seen once. The sample was CD4+ T cells from blood, taken 12 months after liver transplant. The receptors were gathered from a human patient who received a liver transplant. Certain T cells may be donor cells from the graft. The CDR3 runs from the conserved cysteine through the conserved F or W. D genes are given only for firm matches. Expanded clones get a size class; other rows say once, few or many, or leave the size out.

V gene	clone size	D gene	J gene	CDR3 protein	CDR3 DNA
TRBV11-3	NA	TRBD2	TRBJ2-1	CASSLFLAGVSGEQFF	TGTGCCAGCAGCCTATTTCTAGCGGGAGTTTCCGGTGAGCAGTTCTTC
TRBV7-6	NA	NA	TRBJ2-7	CASSLADIGAYEQYF	TGTGCCAGCAGCTTAGCCGACATCGGGGCCTACGAGCAGTACTTC
TRBV4-3	NA	NA	TRBJ2-1	CASSPQGRANNEQFF	TGCGCCAGCAGCCCTCAAGGTAGAGCAAACAATGAGCAGTTCTTC
TRBV27	NA	NA	TRBJ1-1	CASSWVRGVSSAFF	TGTGCCAGCAGTTGGGTCAGGGGAGTTTCCTCTGCTTTCTTT
TRBV5-6	NA	TRBD1	TRBJ2-7	CASSKDRDLHEQYF	TGTGCCAGCAGCAAGGACAGGGACCTCCACGAGCAGTACTTC
TRBV2	NA	NA	TRBJ2-5	CASKPMGKETQYF	TGTGCCAGCAAACCAATGGGGAAAGAGACCCAGTACTTC
TRBV28	NA	NA	TRBJ1-1	CASTLPTGNTEAFF	TGTGCCAGCACCCTCCCGACAGGGAACACTGAAGCTTTCTTT
TRBV11-3	NA	NA	TRBJ2-1	CASSLGGTPLSRSYNEQFF	TGTGCCAGCAGCTTAGGCGGGACCCCCCTTAGTCGCTCCTACAATGAGCAGTTCTTC
TRBV29-1	NA	TRBD2	TRBJ2-1	CSAGGTRRSYNEQFF	TGCAGCGCGGGCGGGACTAGACGCTCCTACAATGAGCAGTTCTTC
TRBV5-1	NA	TRBD1	TRBJ1-2	CASSPGQQINYGYTF	TGCGCCAGCAGCCCGGGACAGCAAATTAACTATGGCTACACCTTC
TRBV15	NA	NA	TRBJ1-1	CATSRDAFEAFF	TGTGCCACCAGCAGAGATGCCTTTGAAGCTTTCTTT
TRBV28	NA	NA	TRBJ2-1	CASSLRAGIQNEQFF	TGTGCCAGCAGTTTAAGGGCAGGGATCCAGAATGAGCAGTTCTTC
TRBV28	NA	NA	TRBJ1-5	CASLPPQGAGGNQPQHF	TGTGCCAGCCTCCCTCCACAGGGTGCGGGAGGCAATCAGCCCCAGCATTTT
TRBV4-2	NA	NA	TRBJ2-2	CASSQEAGTGELFF	TGTGCCAGCAGCCAAGAAGCCGGGACCGGGGAGCTGTTTTTT
TRBV19	NA	TRBD1	TRBJ2-3	CASSIAQGATDTQYF	TGTGCCAGTAGTATAGCACAGGGGGCCACAGATACGCAGTATTTT
TRBV2	few	NA	TRBJ2-1	CASRRLVYDNEQFF	TGTGCCAGCAGAAGACTAGTGTACGACAATGAGCAGTTCTTC
TRBV5-1	NA	NA	TRBJ2-5	CASGGDGVTQYF	TGCGCCAGCGGCGGGGATGGTGTGACCCAGTACTTC
TRBV29-1	once	NA	TRBJ1-2	CSVELGYTF	TGCAGCGTTGAACTTGGCTACACCTTC
TRBV7-2	NA	NA	TRBJ2-5	CASSLVSRETQYF	TGTGCCAGCAGCTTAGTTAGCAGAGAGACCCAGTACTTC
TRBV5-5	NA	TRBD1	TRBJ2-5	CASSEDRGETQYF	TGTGCCAGCAGCGAGGACAGGGGAGAGACCCAGTACTTC
TRBV7-2	medium-sized	TRBD1	TRBJ2-7	CASSLMAGAGQGF	TGTGCCAGCAGCTTAATGGCGGGAGCGGGACAGGGCTTC
TRBV6-1	NA	NA	TRBJ2-7	CASSGLYEQYF	TGTGCCAGCAGTGGGCTCTACGAGCAGTACTTC
TRBV18	once	NA	TRBJ1-1	CASSPGLPLTEAFF	TGTGCCAGCTCACCTGGACTCCCCTTGACTGAAGCTTTCTTT
TRBV6-6	NA	NA	TRBJ1-3	CASSEDLSGNTIYF	TGTGCCAGCAGTGAGGACCTCTCTGGAAACACCATATATTTT
TRBV11-3	NA	NA	TRBJ2-2	CASSAHDTGELFF	TGTGCCAGCAGCGCCCACGACACCGGGGAGCTGTTTTTT
TRBV9	NA	TRBD2	TRBJ2-7	CASSVGSSGLSYEQYF	TGTGCCAGCAGCGTAGGATCTAGCGGCCTCTCCTACGAGCAGTACTTC